A selection of T cell receptor beta chains follows, all from one sample in a study of immune evolution from preneoplasia to lung adenocarcinoma. The method was immunoSEQ multiplex PCR; TCRdb's version includes in-frame clones alone and lacks a portion of them. The sample includes thousands of clones, 83% of them seen just once. The sequenced material came from FFPE minimally invasive lung adenocarcinoma tissue. Receptors were obtained from a person aged 55 to 70 with lung adenocarcinoma. Both conserved end residues are part of each CDR3. Each record gives: D gene, CDR3 length, V gene, J gene, clone size, CDR3 DNA, CDR3 protein. D genes are given only for firm matches. Clone size is not always given. Where it is, it says once, few, many or a class for expanded clones.

.	12	TRBV28	TRBJ1-2	.	TGTGCCAGCAGGACCAATAACTATGGCTACACCTTC	CASRTNNYGYTF
.	17	TRBV10-3	TRBJ2-3	.	TGTGCCATCAGTGAGAGGGCGGGTAAAGGGGTAACAGATACGCAGTATTTT	CAISERAGKGVTDTQYF
.	14	TRBV11-2	TRBJ2-5	few	TGTGCCAGCAGCTATCAGCGGGCCCAAGAGACCCAGTACTTC	CASSYQRAQETQYF
.	14	TRBV30	TRBJ1-5	.	TGTGCCTGGAGTGTAGGGGGTAAAGATCAGCCCCAGCATTTT	CAWSVGGKDQPQHF
TRBD1	14	TRBV4-1	TRBJ1-2	.	TGCGCCAGCAGCCAATCGACAGGGAACTATGGCTACACCTTC	CASSQSTGNYGYTF
TRBD1	15	TRBV29-1	TRBJ2-2	.	TGCAGCGTTGAAGATGAGGGGGCGAAAACCGGGGAGCTGTTTTTT	CSVEDEGAKTGELFF
.	13	TRBV28	TRBJ1-5	.	TGTGCCAGCAGTTTACCGGGTAATCAGCCCCAGCATTTT	CASSLPGNQPQHF
TRBD1	15	TRBV6-4	TRBJ2-3	.	TGTGCCAGCAGGCCCACAGGGGGACGGACAGATACGCAGTATTTT	CASRPTGGRTDTQYF
.	14	TRBV6-6	TRBJ1-1	few	TGTGCCAGCAGTCTTGACAGGAGAAACACTGAAGCTTTCTTT	CASSLDRRNTEAFF
.	14	TRBV30	TRBJ2-1	.	TGTGCCTGGAGTGTACTAGCTTCCTACAATGAGCAGTTCTTC	CAWSVLASYNEQFF
.	15	TRBV11-2	TRBJ1-2	.	TGTGCCAGCAGCGCCGGTCTCTGGGTTGGTGCTGGCTACACCTTC	CASSAGLWVGAGYTF
.	14	TRBV30	TRBJ1-5	.	TGTGCCTGGAGTTTTAGCCTCGGGGATCAGCCCCAGCATTTT	CAWSFSLGDQPQHF
.	14	TRBV19	TRBJ1-4	.	TGTGCAACTCGGAGGGGGTCGGCTAATGAAAAACTGTTTTTT	CATRRGSANEKLFF
TRBD1	14	TRBV5-4	TRBJ1-4	once	TGTGCCAGCAGCGAGGACAGGGTTAATGAAAAACTGTTTTTT	CASSEDRVNEKLFF
.	14	TRBV11-2	TRBJ2-7	.	TGTGCCAGCAGCTTCGCCGGCACAAGCTACGAGCAGTACTTC	CASSFAGTSYEQYF
.	16	TRBV2	TRBJ2-1	.	TGTGCCAGCAGTGAAGTCCCCGCCCAGCGGTCCAATGAGCAGTTCTTC	CASSEVPAQRSNEQFF
.	14	TRBV30	TRBJ2-1	.	TGTGCCTGGAGTGTACTGCCGGCGGACAATGAGCAGTTCTTC	CAWSVLPADNEQFF
.	16	TRBV9	TRBJ2-3	.	TGTGCCAGCAGCCCGTGGGGGGAGATGAGCACAGATACGCAGTATTTT	CASSPWGEMSTDTQYF
.	13	TRBV5-1	TRBJ2-7	.	TGCGCCAGCAGCTTGGGGGGGAACGACGAGCAGTACTTC	CASSLGGNDEQYF
.	15	TRBV6-5	TRBJ1-4	few	TGTGCCAGCAGTTACACAACAGGGACTAATGAAAAACTGTTTTTT	CASSYTTGTNEKLFF
TRBD1	18	TRBV5-1	TRBJ2-7	.	TGCGCCAGCAGCTCACCGGGACAGGGGCTTACTCAAACCTACGAGCAGTACTTC	CASSSPGQGLTQTYEQYF
.	15	TRBV6-6	TRBJ2-7	.	TGTGCCAGCAGTTTACCCGGGACGGGCTCCTACGAGCAGTACTTC	CASSLPGTGSYEQYF
.	14	TRBV7-2	TRBJ1-6	.	TGTGCCAGCGGTCGGGCAGCGAGTAATTCACCCCTCCACTTT	CASGRAASNSPLHF
TRBD2	18	TRBV23-1	TRBJ2-7	.	TGCGCCAGCAGTCCCAAAGCACGGACTAGCGGGAGAGGCTACGAGCAGTACTTC	CASSPKARTSGRGYEQYF
TRBD1	15	TRBV4-1	TRBJ2-7	once	TGCGCCAGCAGCCAAGACGGGACAGGGGGCTACGAGCAGTACTTC	CASSQDGTGGYEQYF
TRBD2	16	TRBV15	TRBJ2-7	.	TGTGCCACCAGCAGAGATCCGGGACTAGCAACCTACGAGCAGTACTTC	CATSRDPGLATYEQYF
.	15	TRBV28	TRBJ1-2	.	TGTGCCAGCAGGGCATGGGGCGGGGCCGACTATGGCTACACCTTC	CASRAWGGADYGYTF
TRBD1	16	TRBV4-2	TRBJ1-2	.	TGTGCCAGCAGCCAAGCCTTTTCGCCAGGGGGCGGCGGCTACACCTTC	CASSQAFSPGGGGYTF
.	13	TRBV30	TRBJ2-3	.	TGTGCCTGGGGTCTTCTACTCACAGATACGCAGTATTTT	CAWGLLLTDTQYF
TRBD1	15	TRBV6-4	TRBJ1-2	.	TGTGCCAGCAGTCCTACGGGACAGGGGAACTATGGCTACACCTTC	CASSPTGQGNYGYTF
TRBD2	14	TRBV19	TRBJ2-7	.	TGTGCCAGTAGTCCCTCGACTAGCGGGTACGAGCAGTACTTC	CASSPSTSGYEQYF
.	11	TRBV20-1	TRBJ1-1	.	TGCAGTGCCTTCGAGGTGACTGAAGCTTTCTTT	CSAFEVTEAFF
.	14	TRBV7-3	TRBJ2-6	.	TGTGCCAGCAGCCCGGACGCTGGGGCCAACGTCCTGACTTTC	CASSPDAGANVLTF
.	14	TRBV18	TRBJ1-1	.	TGTGCCAGCTCACCGAATCCGGGGAACACTGAAGCTTTCTTT	CASSPNPGNTEAFF
.	18	TRBV25-1	TRBJ2-5	.	TGTGCCAGCAGTGTATCGCACGCCCCCCCGGGGGCCAGGGAGACCCAGTACTTC	CASSVSHAPPGARETQYF
TRBD2	16	TRBV4-1	TRBJ2-1	.	TGCGCCAGCAGGCGTGATATTGGGACTAGCGGGGATGAGCAGTTCTTC	CASRRDIGTSGDEQFF
.	15	TRBV6-5	TRBJ2-5	.	TGTGCCAGCAGTTACCCGAACAGGGGAGGAGAGACCCAGTACTTC	CASSYPNRGGETQYF
TRBD2	16	TRBV7-3	TRBJ2-1	.	TGTGCCAGCAGCCCCATACTAGCGGGTTCCTACAATGAGCAGTTCTTC	CASSPILAGSYNEQFF
TRBD2	15	TRBV9	TRBJ2-1	.	TGTGCCAGCAGCGTAGAAAGCGGGAGTGGCAATGAGCAGTTCTTC	CASSVESGSGNEQFF
.	12	TRBV19	TRBJ1-5	few	TGTGCCAGTAGTATCGAAAATCAGCCCCAGCATTTT	CASSIENQPQHF
TRBD1	18	TRBV19	TRBJ2-3	.	TGTGCCAGTAGTATGGCGGCAGGGGGCCCCATGGGCACATATACGCAGTATTTT	CASSMAAGGPMGTYTQYF
.	13	TRBV6-5	TRBJ2-1	.	TGTGCCAGTACTAACATGGCCTACAATGAGCAGTTCTTC	CASTNMAYNEQFF
TRBD1	14	TRBV7-2	TRBJ1-1	.	TGTGCCAGCAGCTTCCAGGGGGCTGAAACTGAAGCTTTCTTT	CASSFQGAETEAFF
.	15	TRBV30	TRBJ2-7	.	TGTGCCTGGACCCTGTCCGTCGCCCATTCCTACGAGCAGTACTTC	CAWTLSVAHSYEQYF
TRBD1	15	TRBV7-6	TRBJ2-5	.	TGTGCCAGCAGCTTAGGAGGGGGCGCAGGGGAGACCCAGTACTTC	CASSLGGGAGETQYF
TRBD2	14	TRBV2	TRBJ2-3	.	TGTGCCAGCAGTGATGAGCGGGAAAGAGATACGCAGTATTTT	CASSDERERDTQYF
.	16	TRBV9	TRBJ2-1	.	TGTGCCAGCAGCGCCACGCCCGTCAGCTCCTACAATGAGCAGTTCTTC	CASSATPVSSYNEQFF
.	9	TRBV27	TRBJ1-2	.	TGTGCCAGGGGGGCTGGCTACACCTTC	CARGAGYTF
TRBD2	14	TRBV28	TRBJ2-3	once	TGTGCCAGCAGTTTTTCGGGGAGGGCTGATACGCAGTATTTT	CASSFSGRADTQYF
TRBD2	15	TRBV6-5	TRBJ2-7	.	TGTGCCAGCAGTTACGCGGCTAGCGGGACCTACGAGCAGTACTTC	CASSYAASGTYEQYF
.	12	TRBV29-1	TRBJ1-3	.	TGCAGCGTTGAAGTGACGGGAAACACCATATATTTT	CSVEVTGNTIYF
TRBD2	14	TRBV28	TRBJ2-5	.	TGTGCCAGCAGTTTATTTCGGGGGGGACAGACCCAGTACTTC	CASSLFRGGQTQYF
.	15	TRBV28	TRBJ1-1	.	TGTGCCAGCAGTACGGACGCAAAGGGGGGGACTGAAGCTTTCTTT	CASSTDAKGGTEAFF
TRBD2	15	TRBV5-4	TRBJ2-7	.	TGTGCCAGCAGCGCGAGGACTAGCGGAAAATACGAGCAGTACTTC	CASSARTSGKYEQYF
.	14	TRBV28	TRBJ2-7	.	TGTGCCAGCACCGAGGGGAGTTATTCCTACGAGCAGTACTTC	CASTEGSYSYEQYF
.	16	TRBV19	TRBJ1-3	.	TGTGCCAGTAGTGTCGCATACAGGGAATCTGGAAACACCATATATTTT	CASSVAYRESGNTIYF
.	13	TRBV7-9	TRBJ1-1	.	TGTGCCAGCACCCCAAGGGGGAACACTGAAGCTTTCTTT	CASTPRGNTEAFF